This T cell receptor (beta chain) comes out of a study of PD-L1 blockade in urothelial cancer. Across the study: Every 3 weeks, patients received intravenous atezolizumab 1,200 mg, beginning 2014.

Germline CDR1 and CDR2: SGDLS and YYNGEE. This CDR3 region has 14 residues. Trimming removed 0 bases from V and 4 bases from J, with 10 bases in between. Assay: immunoSEQ multiplex PCR; the TCRdb copy retains only in-frame clones and omits some. The table has about 100,000 clones, 90% to 95% seen once. Worth noting for this clone: Its antigen remains unknown.

Study-wide results and limits: Below-median pretreatment blood TCR clonality predicted better survival.

The receptor was isolated from a woman older than 75 with urothelial cancer. The chain employs TRBV9 and TRBJ2-5; D perhaps matches TRBD2 (6 bases). Material: PBMCs, obtained around atezolizumab (anti-PD-L1) treatment. Written as DNA, the CDR3 is TGTGCCAGCAGCGTAGTTGGTAGCGGAGAGACCCAGTACTTC. It specifies CASSVVGSGETQYF.